Below, 22 T cell receptor beta chains from the same sample are listed, as sequenced in a study of T-cell reconstitution after alpha-beta-depleted transplantation in children. Unique molecular identifiers were incorporated into the prepared TCRbeta library. TCRdb called the PCR reads again in MiXCR, with one record for every CDR3 protein. The sample lists 500,000 or so distinct CDR3 sequences; about 30% were seen once. The input for sequencing was PBMCs from the stem cell graft donor, taken from the stem cell graft. These receptors all stem from a human donor who donated a stem cell graft to a child with aplastic anemia.

V usage is TRBV24-1 and J usage is TRBJ2-5; D gene ambiguous. From germline, CDR1 is KGHDR and CDR2 SFDVKD. The CDR3 is 16 residues long. Deletions cut 2 bases from V and 1 base from J, with 13 bases between. This chain's CDR3 is CATSDSGRRSQETQYF. In DNA form, the CDR3 reads TGTGCCACCAGTGATTCTGGTCGCAGGAGCCAAGAGACCCAGTACTTC.

The chain links TRBV12-3 or TRBV12-4 to TRBJ2-7, with D tentatively TRBD1 (6 bases). The CDR3 totals 13 residues. Trimming pared 3 bases from V and 5 bases from J, leaving 11 bases between. The CDR3 sequence: CASSLARDNEQYV. CDR3 nucleotide sequence: TGTGCCAGCAGTTTGGCCCGGGACAACGAGCAGTACGTC.

This clonotype turned up a few times. The CDR3, as DNA: TGTGCCAGCAGTCCCGGGACTACGAACACCGGGGAGCTGTTTTTT. It specifies CASSPGTTNTGELFF. This sequence joins TRBV27 and TRBJ2-2; 7 nucleotides align to TRBD2. The CDR3 contains 15 residues. Germline loops: CDR1 MNHEY, CDR2 SMNVEV (reference sequence). V was pared by 5 bases and J by 0 bases, with 3 bases of the junction left unmatched.

This clonotype has only a few counts. The genes are TRBV12-3 or TRBV12-4 and TRBJ2-1; TRBD2 agrees at 11 bases. J gave up 9 bases and V 5 bases, and 21 bases lay outside the gene matches. The CDR3 is made up of 19 amino acids. In DNA, the CDR3 is TGTGCCAGCAGTCCCTCTTTCAGTTCTAGCGGGAGGAGCGTGGGTGAGCAGTTCTTC. Translating gives CASSPSFSSSGRSVGEQFF.

The chain uses TRBV7-2 and TRBJ1-2; D unresolved. From germline, CDR1 is SGHTA and CDR2 FQGNSA. With 1 base removed from V and 8 bases from J, the gap between germline ends came to 14 bases. CDR3 length: 14 residues. The CDR3 DNA sequence: TGTGCCAGCAGCTTAGATGGTTCCGTCGGGGGCTACACCTTC. It is translated as CASSLDGSVGGYTF. Looking up the rest from reference TRBV7-2 and TRBJ1-2 gives the full variable domain: GAGVSQSPSNKVTEKGKDVELRCDPISGHTALYWYRQSLGQGLEFLIYFQGNSAPDKSGLPSDRFSAERTGGSVSTLTIQRTQQEDSAVYLCASSLDGSVGGYTFGSGTRLTVV.

This chain uses TRBV30 with TRBJ2-2, with TRBD2 matching over 12 bases. The trim removed 5 bases at V and 4 bases at J, leaving 5 bases unmatched. This CDR3 region has 15 residues. CDR1 GTSNPN and CDR2 SVGIG come from the germline V gene (reference sequence). DNA of the CDR3: TGTGCCTGGTCGAGGGGACTAGCGGGCACCGGGGAGCTGTTTTTT. Its protein is CAWSRGLAGTGELFF.

The V call is TRBV20-1, the J call TRBJ2-3, with D possibly being TRBD1 or TRBD2 (6 bases each). V gave up 4 bases and J gave up 4 bases, with 18 bases separating them. From germline, CDR1 is DFQATT and CDR2 SNEGSKA (reference sequence). The CDR3 consists of 15 residues. Written as DNA, the CDR3 is TGCAGTGCTAAGGGGGAGGCCGCTAGCCCAGATACGCAGTATTTT. Residues: CSAKGEAASPDTQYF.

The gene calls are TRBV10-3 and TRBJ2-1, with TRBD2 matching 9 bases. Germline V CDR1 and CDR2: ENHRY, SYGVKD. The trim removed 2 bases at V and 2 bases at J, leaving 1 base unmatched. The CDR3 contains 15 residues. The CDR3 here is CAISEAGGPYNEQFF. The CDR3 DNA reads TGTGCCATCAGTGAGGCGGGAGGGCCCTACAATGAGCAGTTCTTC.

The chain has TRBV7-2 and TRBJ2-1, with D perhaps assigned TRBD1 or TRBD2 (5 bases each). V lost 4 bases and J lost 6, with 10 bases in between. The germline CDR1 and CDR2 sequences are SGHTA and FQGNSA. This CDR3 has 13 amino acids. The CDR3, as DNA: TGTGCCAGCAGCTGGGGGTCCAGCAATGAGCAGTTCTTC. This translates into CASSWGSSNEQFF.

This chain connects TRBV29-1 to TRBJ1-2; D not resolved. V lost 1 base to trimming and J lost 5 bases, with 8 bases between them. This CDR3 has 12 residues. The germline V gene encodes CDR1 SQVTM and CDR2 ANQGSEA. The CDR3 coding sequence is TGCAGCGTTGAAGCCAGTCCGTATGGCTACACCTTC. It encodes CSVEASPYGYTF. Variable domain in full (rest from reference TRBV29-1 and TRBJ1-2): SAVISQKPSRDICQRGTSLTIQCQVDSQVTMMFWYRQQPGQSLTLIATANQGSEATYESGFVIDKFPISRPNLTFSTLTVSNMSPEDSSIYLCSVEASPYGYTFGSGTRLTVV.

This clonotype was seen a handful of times. The chain carries TRBV20-1 and TRBJ2-3, with TRBD2 matching over 10 bases. CDR1 is DFQATT and CDR2 is SNEGSKA in the germline V gene (reference sequence). The CDR3 runs to 14 residues. The CDR3 is CSAPTAGGVDTQYF. CDR3 DNA: TGCAGCGCTCCTACAGCGGGAGGGGTTGATACGCAGTATTTT.

A few counts support this clonotype. This rearrangement joins TRBV4-3 to TRBJ2-7; 9 bases are a match to TRBD1. The CDR3 extends over 16 amino acids. Losses at the gene ends were 1 base for V and 9 bases for J; bases not matched to a gene: 13. Germline lookup yields CDR1 LGHNA and CDR2 YSLEER. Here the CDR3 DNA reads TGCGCCAGCAGCCAAGGGTACCGGGACAGGGTCAGTGGGCAGTACTTC. This sequence encodes CASSQGYRDRVSGQYF.

The chain carries TRBV7-9 and TRBJ2-1; D ambiguous. The CDR3 has 16 residues. The V end was cut by 1 base, the J end by 8 bases, with 18 bases between. Germline V CDR1 and CDR2: SEHNR, FQNEAQ (reference sequence). This CDR3 reads CASSLGVGYFPHEQFF. The CDR3 DNA sequence: TGTGCCAGCAGCTTAGGTGTTGGATATTTCCCCCATGAGCAGTTCTTC.

This clonotype was picked up many times. V usage is TRBV3-1 and J usage is TRBJ1-5, with a tentative D call TRBD1 (6 bases). Between the trimmed V and J ends, which lost 4 bases and 3 bases, there was a span of 10 bases. The germline gives CDR1 LGHDT, CDR2 YNNKEL (reference sequence). There are 14 residues in the CDR3. The chain's CDR3 is CASSRTGANQPQHF. DNA of the CDR3: TGTGCCAGCAGCCGGACGGGGGCCAATCAGCCCCAGCATTTT. Filled out from reference TRBV3-1 and TRBJ1-5, the complete variable domain reads DTAVSQTPKYLVTQMGNDKSIKCEQNLGHDTMYWYKQDSKKFLKIMFSYNNKELIINETVPNRFSPKSPDKAHLNLHINSLELGDSAVYFCASSRTGANQPQHFGDGTRLSIL.

V and J are TRBV5-4 and TRBJ2-1, with a tentative D call TRBD2 (5 bases). CDR3 length: 14 residues. The germline gives CDR1 SGHNT, CDR2 YYREEE (reference sequence). V lost 0 bases and J lost 5, with 9 bases in between. The CDR3 DNA is TGTGCCAGCAGCTTGGCGGGGTATAACAATGAGCAGTTCTTC. Its protein is CASSLAGYNNEQFF.

The chain has TRBV12-3 or TRBV12-4 and TRBJ2-1; 16 bases agree with TRBD2. CDR3 length: 16 amino acids. The V and J ends lost 7 bases and 6 bases, in that order; junction bases with no gene match: 6. This CDR3 reads CASKPGTSGRVNEQFF. As DNA, the CDR3 is TGTGCCAGCAAACCTGGGACTAGCGGGAGGGTCAATGAGCAGTTCTTC.

This chain uses TRBV6-1 with TRBJ2-5; the match to TRBD2 covers 9 bases. Germline values: CDR1 MNHNS, CDR2 SASEGT. This CDR3 comprises 16 residues. The V segment lost 7 bases and the J segment 4 bases; nucleotides outside the gene matches: 13. CDR3 DNA: TGTGCCAGCAAGATAGCGGGAGTGGGGTTCGGAGAGACCCAGTACTTC. Translating it yields CASKIAGVGFGETQYF.

V is TRBV20-1 and J is TRBJ2-7; D gene ambiguous. Germline V gives CDR1 DFQATT, CDR2 SNEGSKA (reference sequence). V was pared by 3 bases and J by 0 bases, with 9 bases between. This CDR3 has 13 residues. Here the CDR3 DNA reads TGCAGTGCTAGGGGGTACATCTCCTACGAGCAGTACTTC. Its protein is CSARGYISYEQYF.

The chain links TRBV29-1 to TRBJ2-7, with TRBD2 identical over 9 bases. The CDR3 is 14 residues long. Germline CDR1 SQVTM, CDR2 ANQGSEA. The ends lost 6 bases at V and 6 bases at J; junction bases unmatched: 12. The CDR3 protein is CSVRLAGKGGEQYV. The CDR3 DNA is TGCAGCGTCCGTCTAGCGGGAAAGGGAGGCGAGCAGTACGTC.

The chain joins TRBV5-6 to TRBJ1-6, with a tentative D call TRBD1 (6 bases). Germline CDR1 SGHDT, CDR2 YYEEEE. The CDR3 has 16 residues. Trimming left V 1 base short and J 8 bases short, with 16 bases between. CDR3 region: CASSLRTVYFYSPLHF. The CDR3 bases are TGTGCCAGCAGCTTGAGGACAGTTTATTTCTATTCACCCCTCCACTTT.

The chain carries TRBV12-3 or TRBV12-4 and TRBJ2-1; no reliable D call. Trimming removed 5 bases at V and 9 bases at J, with 8 bases between. There are 11 residues in the CDR3. The chain's CDR3 is CASSHKGEQFF. CDR3 coding DNA: TGTGCCAGCAGTCATAAGGGTGAGCAGTTCTTC.

This clonotype was counted only a few times. The chain recombines TRBV12-3 or TRBV12-4 with TRBJ2-1; D is perhaps TRBD2 (6 bases). The CDR3 totals 14 residues. Deletions cut 6 bases from V and 7 bases from J, with 16 bases between. The CDR3 loop is CASSASRGSNEQFF. Written as DNA, the CDR3 is TGTGCCAGCAGCGCCAGTCGGGGGAGTAATGAGCAGTTCTTC.